What follows are 29 T cell receptor beta chains derived from one specimen sequenced in a study of human thymus T cells. TCRdb's table, derived via immunoSEQ multiplex PCR, lists solely in-frame clones and lacks some. This sample has about 78,000 clones, with 90% to 97% found just once. It was from resections taken during corrective heart surgery that the thymus tissue came. Sequenced material: thymus tissue. These TCRs come from a boy under three years old with a congenital heart defect but otherwise immunologically healthy.

In this sample, this clone turned up once. The chain employs TRBV4-1 and TRBJ1-4; D remains unclear. This CDR3 has 18 amino acids. Trimming took off 0 bases at V and 0 bases at J, with 14 bases between the two ends. Looked up from germline, CDR1 is MGHRA and CDR2 is YSYEKL. The CDR3 loop reads CASSQETEKTATNEKLFF. The CDR3 region has the DNA TGCGCCAGCAGCCAAGAAACAGAGAAGACCGCAACTAATGAAAAACTGTTTTTT.

The J gene is TRBJ2-5, the V gene TRBV11-2; 8 nucleotides agree with TRBD1. CDR3 length: 16 amino acids. Per germline, CDR1 SGHAT and CDR2 FQNNGV. V trimming: 6 bases; J trimming: 2 bases; junction bases outside the gene matches: 11. In nucleotides, the CDR3 is TGTGCCAGCAGTCAGCCGGGACAGGCATATCAAGAGACCCAGTACTTC. It encodes CASSQPGQAYQETQYF.

The genes are TRBV7-3 and TRBJ1-5; no firm D call. The CDR3 extends over 16 amino acids. Germline V gene data show CDR1 as SGHTA and CDR2 as FQGTGA. Trimming left V 3 bases short and J 3 bases short, with 15 bases between. CDR3 sequence: CASSFLKVLYNQPQHF. The CDR3, as DNA: TGTGCCAGCAGCTTTCTGAAGGTCCTTTACAATCAGCCCCAGCATTTT.

The rearrangement joins TRBV28 to TRBJ2-7; 11 nucleotides align to TRBD2. V trimming: 3 bases; J trimming: 6 bases; junction bases outside the gene matches: 7. From germline, CDR1 is MDHEN and CDR2 SYDVKM. The length of the CDR3 is 15 residues. DNA for the CDR3: TGTGCCAGCAGTTTGACTAGCGGGATCCTTGGCGAGCAGTACTTC. Translated, it gives CASSLTSGILGEQYF.

This chain joins TRBV5-6 and TRBJ2-6; TRBD1 is a possible D gene (6 bases). CDR1 and CDR2 (germline): SGHDT, YYEEEE. The ends were cut back, 3 bases at V and 3 bases at J, with 10 bases in the middle. The CDR3 length is 15 residues. CDR3 sequence reads: CASSSTGNGANVLTF. DNA for the CDR3: TGTGCCAGCAGCTCTACAGGGAATGGGGCCAACGTCCTGACTTTC.

The gene calls are TRBV20-1 and TRBJ2-5; 7 bases line up with TRBD2. This CDR3 region has 11 residues. CDR1 and CDR2 from the germline V gene are DFQATT and SNEGSKA (reference sequence). CDR3: CAGAGSETQYF. CDR3 in DNA: TGCGCGGGAGCGGGATCGGAGACCCAGTACTTC.

This chain uses TRBV6-6 with TRBJ1-5; D is possibly TRBD1 (6 bases). The CDR3 sequence is 13 residues long. Germline lookup yields CDR1 MNHNY and CDR2 SVGAGI (reference sequence). With 6 bases removed from V and 2 bases from J, the gap between germline ends came to 8 bases. The CDR3 reads CASSHRGNQPQHF. The CDR3 DNA is TGTGCCAGCAGCCACAGGGGCAATCAGCCCCAGCATTTT.

The chain has TRBV21-1 and TRBJ1-1; the D segment call TRBD1 is taken from the table without a DNA check. TRBV21-1 is termed a pseudogene. This CDR3 is 15 amino acids long. The CDR3 DNA follows: TGTGCCAGCAGCACCTCAGTCCTCATGAACACTGAAGCTTTCTTT. It codes for CASSTSVLMNTEAFF.

The rearrangement joins TRBV28 to TRBJ1-5; weak D call: TRBD1 (5 bases). This CDR3 region has 21 residues. The ends were cut back, 3 bases at V and 5 bases at J, with 32 bases in the middle. Germline CDR1 and CDR2: MDHEN and SYDVKM. The CDR3 loop reads CASSLPSGTMVLRSLHQPQHF. DNA of the CDR3: TGTGCCAGCAGTTTGCCATCCGGGACTATGGTCCTGCGGAGCCTTCATCAGCCCCAGCATTTT.

The V and J genes are TRBV4-2 and TRBJ2-7; maybe TRBD2 (6 bases). Germline V lookup: CDR1 LGHNA, CDR2 YNFKEQ. The CDR3 extends over 13 amino acids. Trimming removed 3 bases at V and 6 bases at J, with 12 bases between. The DNA of the CDR3 is TGTGCCAGCAGCCAGAAAGTGGGAGGCGAGCAGTACTTC. As protein: CASSQKVGGEQYF.

The chain carries TRBV14 and TRBJ1-1; no clear D. Germline assignment: CDR1 SGHDN and CDR2 FVKESK. Trimming took 0 bases from V and 6 from J, leaving 14 bases between them. The CDR3 spans 15 residues. In nucleotides, the CDR3 is TGTGCCAGCAGCCAAGATCAAAGGCCTGGGGCTGAAGCTTTCTTT. It is translated as CASSQDQRPGAEAFF.

This chain links TRBV29-1 with TRBJ1-4; D gene uncertain. Per the germline V gene, CDR1 is SQVTM and CDR2 is ANQGSEA. This CDR3 contains 14 residues. Between the trimmed V and J ends, which lost 6 bases and 0 bases, there was a span of 11 bases. CDR3 region: CSVGVRPTNEKLFF. Written as DNA, the CDR3 is TGCAGCGTCGGCGTCCGTCCAACTAATGAAAAACTGTTTTTT.

This chain uses TRBV2 with TRBJ2-5; D is undetermined. The CDR3 runs 14 residues. Germline CDR1 and CDR2: SNHLY and FYNNEI. Trimming removed 2 bases at V and 1 base at J, with 8 bases between. CDR3 in amino acids: CASSERPSQETQYF. The CDR3 DNA reads as TGTGCCAGCAGTGAAAGGCCAAGCCAAGAGACCCAGTACTTC. Variable domain in full (rest from reference TRBV2 and TRBJ2-5): EPEVTQTPSHQVTQMGQEVILRCVPISNHLYFYWYRQILGQKVEFLVSFYNNEISEKSEIFDDQFSVERPDGSNFTLKIRSTKLEDSAMYFCASSERPSQETQYFGPGTRLLVL.

V and J are TRBV27 and TRBJ2-1; TRBD1 might be the D (6 bases). In germline, CDR1 is MNHEY, CDR2 SMNVEV (reference sequence). Trimming removed 5 bases from V and 8 bases from J, with 22 bases in between. This CDR3 is built from 16 residues. The chain's CDR3 is CASSPIPIRDKDEQFF. The CDR3 nucleotides read TGTGCCAGCAGTCCCATCCCAATCCGGGACAAAGATGAGCAGTTCTTC.

The chain is built from TRBV25-1 and TRBJ1-1, with 10 bases identical to TRBD1. J gave up 4 bases and V 8 bases, and 7 bases lay outside the gene matches. The CDR3 runs 14 residues. Germline-derived CDR1 and CDR2 are MGHDK and SYGVNS. CDR3: CASVSTGGITEAFF. Here the CDR3 DNA reads TGTGCCAGCGTCTCGACAGGGGGCATCACTGAAGCTTTCTTT.

The chain joins TRBV28 to TRBJ2-1; 10 positions match TRBD1. V lost 3 bases to trimming and J lost 8 bases; unmatched junction nucleotides: 10. This CDR3 is 16 amino acids long. Germline V gives CDR1 MDHEN, CDR2 SYDVKM. In nucleotides, the CDR3 is TGTGCCAGCAGTTTTCGCGGGGACAGGGGTTTGGATGAGCAGTTCTTC. It codes for CASSFRGDRGLDEQFF. Full variable domain (remainder filled in from reference TRBV28 and TRBJ2-1): DVKVTQSSRYLVKRTGEKVFLECVQDMDHENMFWYRQDPGLGLRLIYFSYDVKMKEKGDIPEGYSVSREKKERFSLILESASTNQTSMYLCASSFRGDRGLDEQFFGPGTRLTVL.

J is TRBJ2-7 and V is TRBV11-3; D unresolved. CDR3 length: 14 amino acids. V was clipped by 8 bases and J by 3 bases, with 17 bases between them. Germline CDR1 and CDR2: SGHNT and YENEEA. CDR3 residues: CASGPPPLHYEQYF. DNA of the CDR3: TGTGCCAGCGGGCCTCCCCCGCTTCACTACGAGCAGTACTTC.

The chain combines TRBV27 with TRBJ2-7; 13 bases are shared with TRBD2. From germline, CDR1 is MNHEY and CDR2 SMNVEV (reference sequence). V gave up 9 bases and J gave up 3 bases; unmatched junction bases: 5. This CDR3 is built from 14 residues. The CDR3 coding sequence is TGTGCCAGTGGGGGACTAGCGGGGCTCTACGAGCAGTACTTC. Its translation is CASGGLAGLYEQYF.

The chain couples TRBV19 to TRBJ1-1; 8 bases agree with TRBD1. Germline V gene sequence: CDR1 LNHDA, CDR2 SQIVND (reference sequence). V was pared by 0 bases and J by 1 base, with 7 bases of the junction left unmatched. The CDR3 runs to 17 residues. CDR3 coding DNA: TGTGCCAGTAGTATAGACTTCCAGGGGGCCCCGAACACTGAAGCTTTCTTT. Its translation: CASSIDFQGAPNTEAFF.

This chain links TRBV4-1 with TRBJ2-5, with 7 bases identical to TRBD1. Germline loops: CDR1 MGHRA, CDR2 YSYEKL. This CDR3 has 14 residues. Trimming took 1 base from V and 5 from J; bases not matched to a gene: 4. The CDR3, as DNA: TGCGCCAGCAGCCAAGCACAGGGGTGGGAGACCCAGTACTTC. Amino acids: CASSQAQGWETQYF.

This chain joins TRBV7-2 and TRBJ2-1, with TRBD2 identical over 10 bases. V was pared by 4 bases and J by 6 bases, with 6 bases of the junction left unmatched. This CDR3 region has 15 residues. Looked up from germline, CDR1 is SGHTA and CDR2 is FQGNSA. DNA for the CDR3: TGTGCCAGCAGCTCTAGCGGGAGTTACGTCAATGAGCAGTTCTTC. The encoded protein is CASSSSGSYVNEQFF.

The chain recombines TRBV4-3 with TRBJ2-2; D gene uncertain. Germline V gene sequence: CDR1 LGHNA, CDR2 YSLEER. The CDR3 spans 21 residues. V was pared by 0 bases and J by 3 bases, with 26 bases between. The CDR3 region is CASSQDLWYSRSRRDTGELFF. The CDR3 nucleotides are TGCGCCAGCAGCCAAGATCTTTGGTATTCCAGGTCCCGTAGGGACACCGGGGAGCTGTTTTTT.

This sequence joins TRBV7-2 and TRBJ2-1, with D possibly matching TRBD2 (6 bases). V lost 1 base and J lost 11, with 9 bases in between. Germline values: CDR1 SGHTA, CDR2 FQGNSA. The CDR3 consists of 12 residues. The CDR3 protein is CASSLDGGKQFF. The CDR3 bases are TGTGCCAGCAGCTTAGACGGCGGGAAGCAGTTCTTC.

As for this clone: One end of the junction is discordant with germline, which a read error may explain. V and J are TRBV29-1 and TRBJ2-1, with TRBD1 matching 9 bases. Germline-derived CDR1 and CDR2 are SQVTM and ANQGSEA. The CDR3 runs 15 residues. The CDR3 spells CSVEGQGNGYNEQFF. The CDR3, as DNA: TGCAGCGTAGAAGGACAGGGGAACGGGTACAATGAGCAGTTCTTC.

The V and J genes are TRBV5-1 and TRBJ2-5, with 12 bases identical to TRBD2. V trimming: 7 bases; J trimming: 1 base; junction bases outside the gene matches: 11. This CDR3 has 17 amino acids. Germline V gives CDR1 SGHRS, CDR2 YFSETQ. CDR3 sequence: CASGGASGRGFQETQYF. The DNA of the CDR3 is TGCGCCAGCGGTGGGGCTAGCGGGAGGGGCTTCCAAGAGACCCAGTACTTC.

The rearrangement joins TRBV7-9 to TRBJ2-5, with D tentatively TRBD1 or TRBD2 (5 bases each). V was cut by 2 bases and J by 5 bases, with 24 bases left in between. Germline V gene sequence: CDR1 SEHNR, CDR2 FQNEAQ (reference sequence). CDR3 length equals 18 residues. The CDR3 reads CASSLSDLRGRGRETQYF. The CDR3 DNA follows: TGTGCCAGCAGCTTATCGGACCTACGGGGCCGGGGTAGGGAGACCCAGTACTTC.

This clone was recorded only once. This rearrangement joins TRBV14 to TRBJ1-2; D not certain. Trimming cost V 3 bases and J 6 bases, with 8 bases left between them. The V gene's germline CDR1 is SGHDN and CDR2 FVKESK. There are 12 residues in the CDR3. CDR3 residues: CASSHRSDGYTF. CDR3 DNA sequence: TGTGCCAGCAGCCATCGAAGTGATGGCTACACCTTC.

The V gene is TRBV29-1, the J gene TRBJ2-1, with D uncertain. The CDR3 is 11 amino acids. V dropped 6 bases and J dropped 8 bases, with 11 bases sitting between them. From germline, CDR1 is SQVTM and CDR2 ANQGSEA. The chain's CDR3 is CSVPVTDEQFF. DNA for the CDR3: TGCAGCGTCCCTGTAACGGATGAGCAGTTCTTC.

The rearrangement links TRBV11-2 to TRBJ2-7; 7 nucleotides align to TRBD2. The germline V gene has CDR1 SGHAT and CDR2 FQNNGV. V was pared by 6 bases and J by 0 bases, with 14 bases of the junction left unmatched. The CDR3 runs 17 residues. The CDR3 loop is CASRLFDGLGFSYEQYF. In DNA form, the CDR3 reads TGTGCCAGCAGATTGTTCGACGGACTAGGCTTCTCCTACGAGCAGTACTTC.